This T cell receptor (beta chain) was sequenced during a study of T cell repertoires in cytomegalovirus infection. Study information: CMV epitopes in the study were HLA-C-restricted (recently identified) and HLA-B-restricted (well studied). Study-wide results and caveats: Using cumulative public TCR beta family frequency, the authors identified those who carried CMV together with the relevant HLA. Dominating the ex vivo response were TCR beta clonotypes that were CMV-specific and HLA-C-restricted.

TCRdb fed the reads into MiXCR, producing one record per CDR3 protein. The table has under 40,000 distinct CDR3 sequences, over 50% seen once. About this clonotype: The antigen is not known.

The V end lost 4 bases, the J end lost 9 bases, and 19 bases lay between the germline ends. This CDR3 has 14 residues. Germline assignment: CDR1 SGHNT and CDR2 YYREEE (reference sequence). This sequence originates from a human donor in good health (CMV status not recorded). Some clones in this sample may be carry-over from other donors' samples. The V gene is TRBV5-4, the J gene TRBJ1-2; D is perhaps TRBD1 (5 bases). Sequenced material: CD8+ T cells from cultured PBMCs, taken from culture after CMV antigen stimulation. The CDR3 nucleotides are TGTGCCAGCAGCCCCGGCGAGGGGTATAATAGCTACACCTTC. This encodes CASSPGEGYNSYTF. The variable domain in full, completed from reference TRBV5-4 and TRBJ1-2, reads ETGVTQSPTHLIKTRGQQVTLRCSSQSGHNTVSWYQQALGQGPQFIFQYYREEENGRGNFPPRFSGLQFPNYSSELNVNALELDDSALYLCASSPGEGYNSYTFGSGTRLTVV.